Following are 20 T cell receptor beta chains from one sample sequenced in a study of CD8+ T cells in alopecia areata. RNA, once extracted, was reverse transcribed into cDNA for use as the sequencing template. Method: immunoSEQ multiplex PCR; TCRdb's copy keeps in-frame clones and lacks some. The sample lists about 210,000 clones; less than 45% were seen once. Treatment reported: oral pan-JAK inhibitor, 5-10 mg twice daily. The sample here was CD4+ T cells sorted from blood, taken around week 36, from a patient treated with tofacitinib. These receptors were obtained from a human donor with alopecia areata.

This clone was picked up a small number of times. V and J are TRBV6-5 and TRBJ1-3; possible D gene TRBD1, 5 bases. CDR1 and CDR2 (germline): MNHEY, SVGAGI. The CDR3 runs 15 residues. The V end lost 5 bases, the J end lost 0 bases, and 11 bases lay between the germline ends. In DNA form, the CDR3 reads TGTGCCAGCAGTAGAGACAGTATCTCTGGAAACACCATATATTTT. The encoded protein is CASSRDSISGNTIYF.

This clone was found a few times. The rearrangement links TRBV27 to TRBJ1-5, with D unclear. Germline assignment: CDR1 MNHEY and CDR2 SMNVEV (reference sequence). This CDR3 has 12 residues. V shed 6 bases and J shed 4 bases, with 7 bases lying between them. CDR3 bases: TGTGCCAGCAGCCGGGTGAATCAGCCCCAGCATTTT. This translates into CASSRVNQPQHF.

This clone occurred a few times. The CDR3 DNA sequence: TGTGCCAGCAGCCCCGGTGGGGGGGCGGGGGCCAACGTCCTGACTTTC. Its translation is CASSPGGGAGANVLTF. The chain joins TRBV5-4 to TRBJ2-6, with a weak D call TRBD2 (7 bases). Germline CDR1 and CDR2: SGHNT and YYREEE (reference sequence). Trimming took 4 bases from V and 4 from J, leaving 15 bases between them. The CDR3 spans 16 residues.

The chain recombines TRBV5-1 with TRBJ2-1, with 8 positions matching TRBD2. Germline trimming cut 3 bases from V and 4 bases from J; bases unmatched to any gene: 9. The CDR3 has 16 amino acids. From germline, CDR1 is SGHRS and CDR2 YFSETQ. CDR3: CASSWTGGLSYNEQFF. For the CDR3, the DNA is TGCGCCAGCAGCTGGACGGGAGGGCTCTCATACAATGAGCAGTTCTTC.

The CDR3 nucleotides read TGTGCCAGCAGCTTTTGGGCGGGAGAAGGATACGAGCAGTACTTC. Its translation: CASSFWAGEGYEQYF. The V call is TRBV7-9, the J call TRBJ2-7; the match to TRBD2 covers 7 bases. V dropped 3 bases and J dropped 4; count of bases not matched to a gene: 9. Germline CDR1 reads SEHNR; CDR2 reads FQNEAQ (reference sequence). This CDR3 is built from 15 residues.

The V call is TRBV7-9, the J call TRBJ1-5; TRBD1 might be the D (5 bases). V was clipped by 6 bases and J by 2 bases, with 11 bases between them. Germline-derived CDR1 and CDR2 are SEHNR and FQNEAQ (reference sequence). There are 14 residues in the CDR3. CDR3: CASSQMGGNQPQHF. DNA for the CDR3: TGTGCCAGCAGTCAAATGGGGGGCAATCAGCCCCAGCATTTT.

The chain uses TRBV2 and TRBJ2-3; D perhaps matches TRBD1 (5 bases). Germline CDR1 SNHLY, CDR2 FYNNEI. V was cut by 3 bases and J by 2 bases, with 9 bases left in between. The CDR3 runs 14 residues. In DNA form, the CDR3 reads TGTGCCAGCAGTGACAAGGGGTACACAGATACGCAGTATTTT. Protein: CASSDKGYTDTQYF.

This clone was counted only a few times. Other DNA sequences of this sample code for an identical CDR3. The chain links TRBV7-2 to TRBJ1-5; tentatively, D is TRBD1 (5 bases). Per germline, CDR1 SGHTA and CDR2 FQGNSA. The length of the CDR3 is 13 residues. V lost 6 bases and J lost 4, with 10 bases in between. The CDR3 spells CASSTQGNQPQHF. The CDR3 DNA reads as TGTGCCAGCAGTACGCAGGGTAATCAGCCCCAGCATTTT. Full variable domain (remainder filled in from reference TRBV7-2 and TRBJ1-5): GAGVSQSPSNKVTEKGKDVELRCDPISGHTALYWYRQSLGQGLEFLIYFQGNSAPDKSGLPSDRFSAERTGGSVSTLTIQRTQQEDSAVYLCASSTQGNQPQHFGDGTRLSIL.

The chain joins TRBV13 to TRBJ1-1, with D possibly being TRBD1 (5 bases). Germline V CDR1 and CDR2: PRHDT, FYEKMQ (reference sequence). Trimming pared 3 bases from V and 4 bases from J, leaving 12 bases between. The CDR3 is 14 amino acids. Here the CDR3 reads CASSLGVRGTEAFF. Here the CDR3 DNA reads TGTGCCAGCAGCTTGGGGGTGCGGGGCACTGAAGCTTTCTTT.

This sequence joins TRBV30 and TRBJ1-1, with D perhaps TRBD1 (6 bases). The CDR3 is made up of 16 amino acids. The germline CDR1 and CDR2 sequences are GTSNPN and SVGIG (reference sequence). Trimming pared 0 bases from V and 0 bases from J, leaving 14 bases between. The CDR3 DNA reads TGTGCCTGGAGTGTTCCTTTTACAGGGATGAACACTGAAGCTTTCTTT. Translation: CAWSVPFTGMNTEAFF. Full variable domain (rest looked up from reference TRBV30 and TRBJ1-1): SQTIHQWPATLVQPVGSPLSLECTVEGTSNPNLYWYRQAAGRGLQLLFYSVGIGQISSEVPQNLSASRPQDRQFILSSKKLLLSDSGFYLCAWSVPFTGMNTEAFFGQGTRLTVV.

V and J are TRBV2 and TRBJ2-5; TRBD2 agrees at 10 bases. Germline loops: CDR1 SNHLY, CDR2 FYNNEI. CDR3 size: 14 residues. V gave up 5 bases and J gave up 6 bases; unmatched junction bases: 6. CDR3 coding DNA: TGTGCCAGCAGTACTAGCGGGATTACGAAGACCCAGTACTTC. Amino acids: CASSTSGITKTQYF.

To note about this clone: The sample has other DNA sequences that encode this CDR3 too. The V gene is TRBV15, the J gene TRBJ2-5, with a tentative D call TRBD2 (6 bases). Between the trimmed V and J ends, which lost 1 base and 5 bases, there was a span of 8 bases. The CDR3 has 13 residues. The germline V gene encodes CDR1 LNHNV and CDR2 YYDKDF (reference sequence). The CDR3 nucleotides read TGTGCCACCAGCAGAGGCGGGGAGGAGACCCAGTACTTC. It codes for CATSRGGEETQYF.

This clone was recorded a few times. The V call is TRBV10-3, the J call TRBJ1-4; 9 bases fit TRBD1. CDR1 ENHRY and CDR2 SYGVKD come from the germline V gene. The CDR3 extends over 15 amino acids. V shed 0 bases and J 8 bases; nucleotides not matched to a gene: 4. The CDR3 loop reads CAISESWTGDEKLFF. The DNA for the CDR3 is TGTGCCATCAGTGAGTCGTGGACAGGGGACGAAAAACTGTTTTTT.

This clone was seen a handful of times. This chain links TRBV29-1 with TRBJ2-7; D possibly corresponds to TRBD1 (5 bases). The germline V and J ends were trimmed by 7 bases and 2 bases, with 9 bases remaining between them. The CDR3 runs to 11 residues. Germline CDR1 reads SQVTM; CDR2 reads ANQGSEA. The CDR3 reads CSAGHAYEQYF. CDR3 sequence (DNA): TGCAGCGCCGGACATGCCTACGAGCAGTACTTC.

The chain combines TRBV6-1 with TRBJ1-1; D uncertain. V shed 7 bases and J shed 4 bases, with 10 bases lying between them. This CDR3 is built from 12 residues. Germline-derived CDR1 and CDR2 are MNHNS and SASEGT. The CDR3 region has the DNA TGTGCCAGCACTTACACGAGCACTGAAGCTTTCTTT. This gives the protein CASTYTSTEAFF.

This chain links TRBV4-1 with TRBJ2-1, with 9 nucleotides matching TRBD2. The ends lost 4 bases at V and 9 bases at J; junction bases unmatched: 13. The CDR3 runs 16 residues. From germline, CDR1 is MGHRA and CDR2 YSYEKL. The CDR3: CASSPGTSRLNGEQFF. CDR3 nucleotide sequence: TGCGCCAGCAGCCCCGGGACTAGCAGATTAAATGGTGAGCAGTTCTTC.

This chain links TRBV18 with TRBJ1-6; 10 bases match TRBD1. V lost 3 bases and J lost 9; bases outside the gene matches: 5. This CDR3 comprises 15 residues. Germline CDR1 is KGHSH and CDR2 is LQKENI. Here the CDR3 DNA reads TGTGCCAGCTCACCCACCGGGACAGGGGCTTCACCCCTCCACTTT. Translated: CASSPTGTGASPLHF.

This clone appeared a few times. This chain joins TRBV19 and TRBJ2-7; 7 positions match TRBD1. This CDR3 has 14 residues. The V and J ends lost 5 bases and 1 base, in that order; junction bases with no gene match: 5. Per germline, CDR1 LNHDA and CDR2 SQIVND (reference sequence). CDR3 sequence reads: CASSGRQGSYEQYF. The CDR3 nucleotides are TGTGCCAGTAGTGGTCGACAGGGATCCTACGAGCAGTACTTC.

This clone was detected only a few times. The V and J genes are TRBV29-1 and TRBJ1-1, with D possibly TRBD1 on 6 matching bases. The CDR3 spans 13 residues. Trimming removed 6 bases from V and 4 bases from J, with 15 bases in between. Germline V gene sequence: CDR1 SQVTM, CDR2 ANQGSEA. Here the CDR3 DNA reads TGCAGCGTCCCGGGGAGGGGGGGCACTGAAGCTTTCTTT. It yields the protein CSVPGRGGTEAFF. Complete variable domain (other parts from reference TRBV29-1 and TRBJ1-1): SAVISQKPSRDICQRGTSLTIQCQVDSQVTMMFWYRQQPGQSLTLIATANQGSEATYESGFVIDKFPISRPNLTFSTLTVSNMSPEDSSIYLCSVPGRGGTEAFFGQGTRLTVV.

The chain is built from TRBV7-9 and TRBJ2-1, with D tentatively TRBD2 (6 bases). Germline CDR1 SEHNR, CDR2 FQNEAQ (reference sequence). The CDR3 consists of 13 residues. V shed 4 bases and J shed 6 bases, with 10 bases lying between them. DNA of the CDR3: TGTGCCAGCAGCTCGGGACTTCTCAATGAGCAGTTCTTC. Its translation is CASSSGLLNEQFF.